Listed below are T cell receptor beta chains from one sample, sequenced in a study of T cell responses to AZD1222 COVID-19 vaccine. Measured with immunoSEQ multiplex PCR; TCRdb has only the in-frame clones, and not every one. The profile covers about 200,000 clones, with under 95% appearing a single time and over 0.95% taken by the ten largest. The sample was peripheral blood, taken 28 days after the second AZD1222 dose. These receptors were collected from an adult who received the AZD1222 COVID-19 vaccine. Each CDR3 is given with its conserved first and last residue. Fields, in order: CDR3 length, D gene, J gene, V gene, CDR3 DNA, CDR3 protein. The D gene is left open where the match is weak.

22 | . | TRBJ1-5 | TRBV7-3 | TGTGCCAGCAGCTTAAGTTTCCTTTGGCTCTTCCGGGGTCAGGGCATGGGTCAGCCCCAGCATTTT | CASSLSFLWLFRGQGMGQPQHF
14 | TRBD2 | TRBJ2-3 | TRBV2 | TGTGCCAGCAGTGTCAGCGGGGGGCGAGATACGCAGTATTTT | CASSVSGGRDTQYF
16 | . | TRBJ1-1 | TRBV9 | TGTGCCAGCAGCTTTAAGCGGGAACGGGGGGACACTGAAGCTTTCTTT | CASSFKRERGDTEAFF
15 | . | TRBJ1-3 | TRBV7-2 | TGTGCCAGCAGCGGGGGGTGGAGCTCTGGAAACACCATATATTTT | CASSGGWSSGNTIYF
15 | . | TRBJ1-1 | TRBV5-4 | TGTGCCAGCAGCTTGGATGGACTCTCTAACACTGAAGCTTTCTTT | CASSLDGLSNTEAFF
17 | TRBD1 | TRBJ1-1 | TRBV3-1/TRBV3-2 | TGTGCCAGCAGCCAAGGAAGAGGGGGCGGCATGAACACTGAAGCTTTCTTT | CASSQGRGGGMNTEAFF
14 | . | TRBJ1-2 | TRBV3-1/TRBV3-2 | TGTGCCAGCAGCCAAGGTGGGGCCGGGGCTGGCTACACCTTC | CASSQGGAGAGYTF
16 | . | TRBJ1-3 | TRBV18 | TGTGCCAGCTCACCACAGGGTCGATTTTCTGGAAACACCATATATTTT | CASSPQGRFSGNTIYF
13 | . | TRBJ2-7 | TRBV3-1/TRBV3-2 | TGTGCCAGCAGCCCGGACGGGGTCTACGAGCAGTACTTC | CASSPDGVYEQYF
19 | TRBD2 | TRBJ2-1 | TRBV7-2 | TGTGCCAGCAGCTTCCACGCGACTAGCGGGGGGGGATCCTACAATGAGCAGTTCTTC | CASSFHATSGGGSYNEQFF
16 | TRBD2 | TRBJ2-5 | TRBV5-4 | TGTGCCAGCAGCGGAATGACTAGCGGGGACGGGAAGACCCAGTACTTC | CASSGMTSGDGKTQYF
14 | . | TRBJ1-1 | TRBV11-2 | TGTGCCAGCAGCCTAAGTCAGCTGAACACTGAAGCTTTCTTT | CASSLSQLNTEAFF
14 | . | TRBJ1-1 | TRBV2 | TGTGCCAGCAGTCCCACAGACATGAACACTGAAGCTTTCTTT | CASSPTDMNTEAFF
13 | . | TRBJ1-1 | TRBV18 | TGTGCCAGCTCACCACCGATGGGTAGTGCAGCTTTCTTT | CASSPPMGSAAFF
12 | . | TRBJ1-1 | TRBV11-2 | TGTGCCAGCAGCTTAGGAGGTGGGGCAGCTTTCTTT | CASSLGGGAAFF